The sequence of this T cell receptor (beta chain) was determined in a study of cytomegalovirus exposure and HLA in healthy donors. Overall study context: The Caucasian-associated ancestry cluster contained more than 75% of the roughly 370 genotyped donors.

The study's findings and limits: What TCR beta sequences reportedly achieved was accurate prediction of HLA-A and HLA-B alleles in most subjects. Information on immune exposure was restricted to one variable (CMV serostatus).

CDR1 is SQVTM and CDR2 is ANQGSEA in the germline V gene. V lost 3 bases and J 4 bases, leaving 5 bases between the germline ends. This CDR3 region has 11 residues. As to this clone: The antigen is unknown.

It was with 60 Vbeta and 13 Jbeta primers that the PCR ran. Assay used: immunoSEQ multiplex PCR; TCRdb lists only in-frame clones, some missing. There are fewer than 200,000 clones in the sample; 80% occur only once, and 2% to 2.5% lies in the top ten. The chain uses TRBV29-1 and TRBJ2-3; unclear D gene. This sequence originates from a male donor in good health and CMV-seronegative. Material: PBMCs. CDR3 DNA sequence: TGCAGCGTTGAGGCCGCAGATACGCAGTATTTT. This translates into CSVEAADTQYF.